Presented here are 24 T cell receptor beta chains from one specimen sequenced in a study of cytomegalovirus exposure and HLA in healthy donors. The PCR used 60 Vbeta and 13 Jbeta primers. Clones were sequenced by immunoSEQ multiplex PCR, and TCRdb holds only the in-frame ones, with some missing. This table has about 100,000 clones, roughly 75% appearing once. Input material: PBMCs. The receptors were sampled from a woman between 18 and 30 years old in good health and CMV-seropositive.

V and J are TRBV4-1 and TRBJ2-3; weak D call: TRBD2 (5 bases). Trimming stripped 6 bases from V and 4 bases from J, with 20 bases between. Germline V lookup: CDR1 MGHRA, CDR2 YSYEKL. The CDR3 runs 16 residues. In DNA form, the CDR3 reads TGCGCCAGCAGAGGCGATGGGTATTATAGCGCAGATACGCAGTATTTT. Its translation: CASRGDGYYSADTQYF.

V is TRBV28 and J is TRBJ2-7; 9 positions match TRBD2. Losses at the gene ends were 5 bases for V and 2 bases for J; bases not matched to a gene: 10. From germline, CDR1 is MDHEN and CDR2 SYDVKM. The CDR3 is 16 residues long. The CDR3 DNA reads as TGTGCCAGCAGTCCGCGGGGGGGGTCCAGAGCCTACGAGCAGTACTTC. Amino acid sequence: CASSPRGGSRAYEQYF.

CDR3 in DNA: TGTGCCAGCAGCTTAGGGGGGACTACCTACGAGCAGTACTTC. This codes for CASSLGGTTYEQYF. The genes are TRBV7-9 and TRBJ2-7, with 7 bases lining up with TRBD2. The ends lost 1 base at V and 2 bases at J; junction bases unmatched: 2. The germline CDR1 and CDR2 sequences are SEHNR and FQNEAQ (reference sequence). This CDR3 has 14 residues.

This clone has a single count. J is TRBJ2-3 and V is TRBV15; 13 bases are shared with TRBD2. Germline values: CDR1 LNHNV, CDR2 YYDKDF (reference sequence). This CDR3 has 17 residues. V lost 7 bases, J lost 0 bases, and 7 bases stayed unmatched. Here the CDR3 reads CATTGLAGYTSTDTQYF. CDR3 nucleotide sequence: TGTGCCACCACGGGACTAGCGGGGTATACTAGCACAGATACGCAGTATTTT.

The chain is built from TRBV5-1 and TRBJ1-3, with D unclear. The ends were cut back, 0 bases at V and 0 bases at J, with 10 bases in the middle. The CDR3 extends over 16 amino acids. Germline V lookup: CDR1 SGHRS, CDR2 YFSETQ. The chain's CDR3 is CASSLAPGLSGNTIYF. CDR3 DNA: TGCGCCAGCAGCTTGGCCCCTGGACTCTCTGGAAACACCATATATTTT.

Here the CDR3 reads CASRTTPTVYGYTF. The CDR3 region has the DNA TGTGCCAGCAGGACCACCCCGACAGTCTATGGCTACACCTTC. The genes are TRBV28 and TRBJ1-2, with D possibly matching TRBD1 (5 bases). The CDR3 consists of 14 residues. CDR1 and CDR2 (germline): MDHEN, SYDVKM. The ends were cut back, 6 bases at V and 4 bases at J, with 15 bases in the middle.

The gene calls are TRBV27 and TRBJ2-6, with D possibly TRBD2 on 6 matching bases. Trimming left V 10 bases short and J 5 bases short, with 24 bases between. The length of the CDR3 is 17 residues. The V gene's germline CDR1 is MNHEY and CDR2 SMNVEV (reference sequence). CDR3 residues: CATFTSGDLYWANVLTF. DNA of the CDR3: TGTGCCACCTTTACCTCGGGGGACCTTTACTGGGCCAACGTCCTGACTTTC.

This clone was seen a few times. The rearrangement links TRBV5-6 to TRBJ2-3; TRBD2 agrees at 9 bases. With V trimmed by 3 bases and J by 1 base, 15 bases remained unmatched. This CDR3 comprises 19 residues. Germline values: CDR1 SGHDT, CDR2 YYEEEE. CDR3 DNA sequence: TGTGCCAGCAGCTCTCTAACCGACTCTAGCGGGGCCGGCACAGATACGCAGTATTTT. Translating it yields CASSSLTDSSGAGTDTQYF.

The rearrangement uses TRBV7-3 and TRBJ2-1, with TRBD2 matching 10 bases. The CDR3 is 16 amino acids. Per the germline V gene, CDR1 is SGHTA and CDR2 is FQGTGA. After removal of 5 bases from V and 0 bases from J, the junction contained 4 bases not matched to a gene. The CDR3 protein is CASSALAGVSYNEQFF. CDR3 coding DNA: TGTGCCAGCAGCGCTCTAGCGGGGGTCTCCTACAATGAGCAGTTCTTC.

This sequence joins TRBV29-1 and TRBJ2-2, with 8 bases lining up with TRBD1. Germline lookup yields CDR1 SQVTM and CDR2 ANQGSEA. The CDR3 is 13 amino acids. Unmatched junction bases numbered 2, after V lost 2 bases and J lost 6 bases. The CDR3: CSVEQGASGELFF. For the CDR3, the DNA is TGCAGCGTTGAACAGGGGGCGTCCGGGGAGCTGTTTTTT.

This clone has a count of ten or more. The chain has TRBV6-4 and TRBJ2-1; TRBD2 matches 9 bases. The CDR3 sequence is 16 residues long. J lost 0 bases, V lost 2 bases, and 2 bases had no gene match. CDR1 and CDR2 (germline): MRHNA, SNTAGT. The CDR3, as DNA: TGTGCCAGCAGTGACCTTAGCGGGAGCTCCTACAATGAGCAGTTCTTC. Translating gives CASSDLSGSSYNEQFF.

The genes are TRBV7-9 and TRBJ1-1; 8 bases match TRBD1. With V trimmed by 0 bases and J by 6 bases, 6 bases remained unmatched. This CDR3 is built from 15 residues. Per the germline V gene, CDR1 is SEHNR and CDR2 is FQNEAQ (reference sequence). The CDR3 nucleotides read TGTGCCAGCAGCTTAGCGTACAGGGGGTGGGCTGAAGCTTTCTTT. Its translation: CASSLAYRGWAEAFF. The full variable domain, with the rest looked up from reference TRBV7-9 and TRBJ1-1, is DTGVSQNPRHKITKRGQNVTFRCDPISEHNRLYWYRQTLGQGPEFLTYFQNEAQLEKSRLLSDRFSAERPKGSFSTLEIQRTEQGDSAMYLCASSLAYRGWAEAFFGQGTRLTVV.

The rearrangement uses TRBV11-2 and TRBJ2-5, with 9 nucleotides matching TRBD2. The V and J ends lost 5 bases and 4 bases, in that order; junction bases with no gene match: 11. The CDR3 is made up of 16 amino acids. CDR1 and CDR2 from the germline V gene are SGHAT and FQNNGV. CDR3 nucleotides: TGTGCCAGCAGCGCCTCCGGGACTAGCTGGACAGAGACCCAGTACTTC. This gives the protein CASSASGTSWTETQYF.

This clone appeared a few times. The chain recombines TRBV5-1 with TRBJ2-7; 8 bases line up with TRBD1. Germline V CDR1 and CDR2: SGHRS, YFSETQ. V shed 0 bases and J 5 bases; nucleotides not matched to a gene: 7. The CDR3 loop spans 15 amino acids. The CDR3 sequence is CASSLEPDREDEQYF. The CDR3 DNA sequence: TGCGCCAGCAGCTTGGAACCGGACAGGGAGGACGAGCAGTACTTC.

The chain couples TRBV29-1 to TRBJ2-5; 12 nucleotides agree with TRBD2. The V gene's germline CDR1 is SQVTM and CDR2 ANQGSEA. The V segment lost 5 bases and the J segment 4 bases; nucleotides outside the gene matches: 5. The length of the CDR3 is 14 residues. CDR3 region: CSVLLAGGRETQYF. The CDR3 DNA reads TGCAGCGTTCTCCTAGCGGGAGGGCGAGAGACCCAGTACTTC.

This chain joins TRBV5-4 and TRBJ1-1; the D gene is possibly TRBD1 (6 bases). CDR1 is SGHNT and CDR2 is YYREEE in the germline V gene (reference sequence). V dropped 0 bases and J dropped 4 bases, with 13 bases sitting between them. The CDR3 runs 15 residues. CDR3 loop: CASSLDRVKSTEAFF. The CDR3 bases are TGTGCCAGCAGCTTGGACAGGGTTAAAAGCACTGAAGCTTTCTTT.

V and J are TRBV28 and TRBJ1-5; weak D call: TRBD1 (6 bases). Germline CDR1 MDHEN, CDR2 SYDVKM. The V end was cut by 8 bases, the J end by 0 bases, with 17 bases between. The CDR3 extends over 16 amino acids. The CDR3 is CASGPGQPYSNQPQHF. CDR3 DNA sequence: TGTGCCAGCGGCCCCGGACAGCCCTATAGCAATCAGCCCCAGCATTTT.

This clone was seen only once. The chain is built from TRBV7-2 and TRBJ1-1; TRBD1 matches 7 bases. Looked up from germline, CDR1 is SGHTA and CDR2 is FQGNSA. The V segment lost 5 bases and the J segment 0 bases; nucleotides outside the gene matches: 9. The CDR3 runs to 16 residues. CDR3 in amino acids: CASSPTRQGLNTEAFF. The CDR3 DNA follows: TGTGCCAGCAGCCCAACCCGACAGGGACTGAACACTGAAGCTTTCTTT.

The chain carries TRBV5-1 and TRBJ2-5, with a weak D call TRBD1 (5 bases). Germline CDR1 is SGHRS and CDR2 is YFSETQ. The V end lost 6 bases, the J end lost 1 base, and 16 bases lay between the germline ends. CDR3 length: 15 residues. CDR3 in amino acids: CASNTQGSPQETQYF. The CDR3 coding sequence is TGCGCCAGCAACACCCAGGGTTCCCCCCAAGAGACCCAGTACTTC.

The V and J genes are TRBV30 and TRBJ2-5; tentatively, D is TRBD1 (6 bases). V lost 1 base, J lost 4 bases, and 10 bases lay in between. There are 13 residues in the CDR3. Per germline, CDR1 GTSNPN and CDR2 SVGIG (reference sequence). The CDR3 DNA reads as TGTGCCTGGAGTGAGGGGGTCACAGAGACCCAGTACTTC. It translates to CAWSEGVTETQYF. The full variable domain, its missing parts supplied by reference TRBV30 and TRBJ2-5, is SQTIHQWPATLVQPVGSPLSLECTVEGTSNPNLYWYRQAAGRGLQLLFYSVGIGQISSEVPQNLSASRPQDRQFILSSKKLLLSDSGFYLCAWSEGVTETQYFGPGTRLLVL.

The genes are TRBV30 and TRBJ2-5; possible D gene TRBD2, 6 bases. The germline V gene has CDR1 GTSNPN and CDR2 SVGIG (reference sequence). V dropped 2 bases and J dropped 2 bases, with 18 bases sitting between them. The CDR3 totals 16 residues. The DNA of the CDR3 is TGTGCCTGGAGTCCCCTCCCCTGGGGGGTTCAAGAGACCCAGTACTTC. Amino acids: CAWSPLPWGVQETQYF.

The gene calls are TRBV2 and TRBJ2-7; 10 nucleotides match TRBD2. The germline V gene has CDR1 SNHLY and CDR2 FYNNEI. V was clipped by 1 base and J by 0 bases; unmatched bases: 3. The CDR3 consists of 16 residues. CDR3 sequence: CASSEGLAGLSYEQYF. In DNA, the CDR3 is TGTGCCAGCAGTGAAGGACTAGCGGGCCTCTCCTACGAGCAGTACTTC.

The chain has TRBV5-4 and TRBJ2-3; D ambiguous. Per germline, CDR1 SGHNT and CDR2 YYREEE (reference sequence). V lost 3 bases and J 2 bases, leaving 10 bases between the germline ends. The CDR3 covers 14 residues. In DNA, the CDR3 is TGTGCCAGCAGCTCCCGGTCCTCCACAGATACGCAGTATTTT. Amino acid sequence: CASSSRSSTDTQYF.

V is TRBV19 and J is TRBJ2-1, with D tentatively TRBD2 (6 bases). V dropped 8 bases and J dropped 2 bases, with 22 bases sitting between them. This CDR3 is built from 17 residues. CDR1 and CDR2 (germline): LNHDA, SQIVND (reference sequence). The CDR3, as DNA: TGTGCCAGTTCTTTATCCTTTAGCGGTCCCACCTACAATGAGCAGTTCTTC. This encodes CASSLSFSGPTYNEQFF.